What follows is one TCR beta chain and its context. Its target antigen remains unknown. Sequencing used a NextSeq 550. The Human TCR Profiling Kit (MiLaboratory) was used to prepare UMI-labeled 5' RACE TRB cDNA libraries. cDNA synthesis used the entire amount of extracted RNA, and PCR amplification then used the entire amount of cDNA produced. Libraries were prepared in parallel with an identical number of PCR cycles. Per the authors' processing: MIGEC and MiXCR extracted about 49,000 +/- 11,000 unique UMI-labeled TRB cDNA molecules per library, requiring at least two reads per UMI. An average of around 40,000 +/- 10,000 functional in-frame TRB CDR3 nucleotide clonotypes without stop codons was found per library. Diversity metrics, including normalized Shannon-Wiener and Chao1, were computed in VDJtools after downsampling to 5000 UMI-labeled TRB molecules per sample. VDJtools was used to calculate clonotype-size-weighted physicochemical properties of the central five CDR3 residues, namely interaction energy, strength, volume and Kidera factor 4. Each CDR3 protein sequence appears as one entry after TCRdb reprocessed the reads, and no DNA is included. Clone size and V and J calls follow TCRdb, not the original study. This specimen's table enumerates about 40,000 distinct CDR3 sequences. The ten top clones hold more than 7.5% of the sample.

The sample comes from a study of CXCR3-negative and CXCR3-positive naive CD8 T cells (dated by TCRdb to the late 2010s). For context, the study as a whole: In total, about 135 million TRB reads were obtained, or roughly 1.5 +/- 0.3 million reads per library. Diversity and physicochemical repertoire analyses were performed on about ten donors pooled from two independent experiments. Naive subsets from five or six donors and memory cells from 3 donors were included in the TRBV-TRBJ cluster analysis. Study-level results and caveats: TRBV-TRBJ usage was similar between naive CXCR3-negative and CXCR3-positive cells from the same donor, while memory cells showed distinct patterns. Because surface CD5, which has been linked to self-reactivity in mice, was comparable between naive subsets, TCR interaction strength was also inferred from TRB CDR3 physicochemical properties. Repertoire diversity was comparably high in both naive subsets but much lower in memory CD8+ T cells. Freshly isolated PBMCs were used for most assays because CXCR3 expression partially decreased after cryopreservation.

CDR1 SGDLS and CDR2 YYNGEE are derived from the germline V gene. There are 13 amino acids in the CDR3, from cysteine to phenylalanine inclusive. No DNA sequence is on record. Each CD8+ T cell subset was flow-sorted in triplicate, and 300,000 or so cells per subset were placed directly into RLT lysis buffer. Peripheral blood mononuclear cells were isolated from buffy coats using standard density gradient centrifugation. An RNeasy Mini Kit was used to extract total RNA from the sorted cells. Sequencing input: memory CD8+ T cells from blood. The cell subset or site label, read with the paper, signifies: conventional CD8+ memory T cells (TMEM), sorted as controls. This chain joins TRBV9 to TRBJ2-5. This clonotype originated in a human donor in good health. Some clones in this sample may be carry-over from other donors' samples. This receptor has the CDR3 CASNDGDLKTQYF.